This is a list of T cell receptor beta chains from one sample in a study of graft-versus-host responses after intestinal transplantation. These receptors lack a known antigen. Measured with immunoSEQ multiplex PCR; TCRdb has only the in-frame clones, and not every one. Among around 110,000 clones, 80% to 90% were seen once, and the ten largest hold over 0.55%. Sample: unstimulated CD4+ T cells sorted from spleen or lymph node cells, taken before transplant. These receptors all stem from a human donor who was the organ donor for an intestinal transplant. CDR3s include the opening cysteine and the closing phenylalanine or tryptophan. D genes are given only for firm matches. A clone size is listed for some rows: how often the clone was seen (once, few, many), or a class if it is expanded.

CDR3 DNA,CDR3 protein,D gene,clone size,J gene,V gene
TGTGCCAGCAGCCTTAGACAGACTAATGAAAAACTGTTTTTT,CASSLRQTNEKLFF,-,-,TRBJ1-4,TRBV5-6
TGTGCCAGCAGCTTACCCGGACAGGGAGGTAGTGGCTACACCTTC,CASSLPGQGGSGYTF,TRBD1,once,TRBJ1-2,TRBV11-2
TGTGCCAGCAGTCGACAGGGAAACACCATATATTTT,CASSRQGNTIYF,-,-,TRBJ1-3,TRBV2
TGTGCCAGCAGCTCATTTACCGGGACACCCTCCTACGAGCAGTACTTC,CASSSFTGTPSYEQYF,-,-,TRBJ2-7,TRBV7-8
TGTGCCAGTAGTGTCAACTCGGGGGGCGCGTTCACAGATACGCAGTATTTT,CASSVNSGGAFTDTQYF,-,-,TRBJ2-3,TRBV19
TGCGCCAGCAGTTCCGTCGTCAGGCTAGTCGGCACAGATACGCAGTATTTT,CASSSVVRLVGTDTQYF,-,-,TRBJ2-3,TRBV5-1
TGTGCCAGCAGCCCCCGTCTAGCGGGAGGGTCAGATACGCAGTATTTT,CASSPRLAGGSDTQYF,TRBD2,once,TRBJ2-3,TRBV11-3
TGCGCCAGCAGCCAACAGGGGGCGACCGGGGAGCTGTTTTTT,CASSQQGATGELFF,TRBD1,-,TRBJ2-2,TRBV5-1
TGCGCCAGCAGCTTGGGACAGGGAGTGTACAATGAGCAGTTCTTC,CASSLGQGVYNEQFF,TRBD1,-,TRBJ2-1,TRBV5-1
TGTGCCAGCGCGGAGGGCCCCGCTAACTATGGCTACACCTTC,CASAEGPANYGYTF,-,-,TRBJ1-2,TRBV6-1
TGTGCCAGCAGTGACTCAGGGGGCGATGGCTACACCTTC,CASSDSGGDGYTF,TRBD1,-,TRBJ1-2,TRBV6-1
TGCGCCAGCAGTGAAACAGGGGGCGGTGTTACTGAAGCTTTCTTT,CASSETGGGVTEAFF,TRBD1,-,TRBJ1-1,TRBV10-2
TGTGCCAGCAGTGACGCGCCGGGACAGGGAGTCCCCTTATATGGCTACACCTTC,CASSDAPGQGVPLYGYTF,TRBD1,-,TRBJ1-2,TRBV6-4
TGTGCCAGCAGCCCGGGGGGCCTAGCGGGGGCAGAGACCCAGTACTTC,CASSPGGLAGAETQYF,TRBD2,-,TRBJ2-5,TRBV5-4
TGTGCCAGCAGCTTTCGGACAGGGCGTGGAGAAAAACTGTTTTTT,CASSFRTGRGEKLFF,TRBD1,-,TRBJ1-4,TRBV5-6
TGTGCTAGTGGTTTGGTACAAGACGGGAGGGCCGGGACAGATACGCAGTATTTT,CASGLVQDGRAGTDTQYF,TRBD2,-,TRBJ2-3,TRBV12-5
TGTGCCAGCAGCCGGACTAGCGGTTACAATGAGCAGTTCTTC,CASSRTSGYNEQFF,TRBD2,-,TRBJ2-1,TRBV7-9
TGTGCCTGGAGTAGGAGGGTGGGGGATACGCAGTATTTT,CAWSRRVGDTQYF,-,-,TRBJ2-3,TRBV30
TGTGCCAGCAGTCCGGGGTGGAACGCCTACAATGAGCAGTTCTTC,CASSPGWNAYNEQFF,-,-,TRBJ2-1,TRBV27
TGTGCCAGCAGTGGCCAGACTAGCGGAAATTACAATGAGCAGTTCTTC,CASSGQTSGNYNEQFF,TRBD2,-,TRBJ2-1,TRBV2
TGTGCCAGCATCAGGGACAGGGGTAATGAAAAACTGTTTTTT,CASIRDRGNEKLFF,TRBD1,-,TRBJ1-4,TRBV6-1
TGTGCCAGCAGTTTTACTACGAAGCCGGGCCCAGATACGCAGTATTTT,CASSFTTKPGPDTQYF,-,-,TRBJ2-3,TRBV27
TGCGCCAGCAGCTTGGGACCTAACTATGGCTACACCTTC,CASSLGPNYGYTF,-,-,TRBJ1-2,TRBV5-1
TGCGCCAGCAGTTACCAAGAGACCCAGTACTTC,CASSYQETQYF,-,-,TRBJ2-5,TRBV5-1
TGTGCCAGCAGCTCAGCTGGGGGCCGCCATATCGAGCAGTACTTC,CASSSAGGRHIEQYF,-,once,TRBJ2-7,TRBV5-6
TGTGCCAGCAGCAAAGCGGTGACTAGCGGGAGGAGAACAGATACGCAGTATTTT,CASSKAVTSGRRTDTQYF,-,-,TRBJ2-3,TRBV21-1
TGTGCCAGCAGCTTAGCGCCCGGGGCTAGTGAGCAGTTCTTC,CASSLAPGASEQFF,-,-,TRBJ2-1,TRBV7-2
TGTGCCAGCAGCCTCCTCGGGCAGGGAAGGAATGGCTACACCTTC,CASSLLGQGRNGYTF,-,-,TRBJ1-2,TRBV7-9
TGTGCCAGCGGAGTTCGGTCAGGAGCCACCGGGGAGCTGTTTTTT,CASGVRSGATGELFF,-,-,TRBJ2-2,TRBV21-1
TGTGCCAGCAGCCACAGGGAGAGGAACACTGAAGCTTTCTTT,CASSHRERNTEAFF,-,few,TRBJ1-1,TRBV7-3
TGCAGCGGCCTTTCGGGGGGTCGGACTGAAGCTTTCTTT,CSGLSGGRTEAFF,-,once,TRBJ1-1,TRBV29-1
TGTGCCAGCAGTTACACCGCGGGGACTTGGGGCTACACCTTC,CASSYTAGTWGYTF,-,-,TRBJ1-2,TRBV6-5
TGTGCCAGCAGTTACGAAGGCAGGGCAAACACTGAAGCTTTCTTT,CASSYEGRANTEAFF,-,-,TRBJ1-1,TRBV6-5
TGTGCCATCAAACTAAGGGACAGCTATAATTCACCCCTCCACTTT,CAIKLRDSYNSPLHF,TRBD1,-,TRBJ1-6,TRBV7-7
TGCGCCAGCAGGAGTCCTGACAGGGGTGGTGAAAAACTGTTTTTT,CASRSPDRGGEKLFF,TRBD1,-,TRBJ1-4,TRBV4-1
TGTGCCAGCAGTGAAGGGGCAGGGGGCCTTGAAGCTTTCTTT,CASSEGAGGLEAFF,TRBD1,-,TRBJ1-1,TRBV6-1
TGCGCCAGCAGCTTGGTATTAGCGGGGGAAGAGACCCAGTACTTC,CASSLVLAGEETQYF,TRBD2,once,TRBJ2-5,TRBV5-1
TGTGCCAGTAGGAAGGCGGGATCCTACAATGAGCAGTTCTTC,CASRKAGSYNEQFF,-,-,TRBJ2-1,TRBV19
TGTGCCAGCAGCTTAAGGACTAGCGGCTACAATGAGCAGTTCTTC,CASSLRTSGYNEQFF,TRBD2,-,TRBJ2-1,TRBV7-2
TGTGCCAGCAGCTTTTCGGCGGGGGGCCTCTCCTACGAGCAGTACTTC,CASSFSAGGLSYEQYF,TRBD2,-,TRBJ2-7,TRBV11-2
TGTGCCAGCAGATTGGGATTACCCTACGAGCAGTACTTC,CASRLGLPYEQYF,-,-,TRBJ2-7,TRBV7-2
TGCGCCAGCGGTTCAGGACAGCAACAAAACATTCAGTACTTC,CASGSGQQQNIQYF,-,-,TRBJ2-4,TRBV5-1
TGTGCCAGCAGTTCCAGATCCTCCCACGTAACTGAAGCTTTCTTT,CASSSRSSHVTEAFF,-,-,TRBJ1-1,TRBV6-1
TGTGCCAGCAGTCCACATATGGAGAACACTGAAGCTTTCTTT,CASSPHMENTEAFF,-,-,TRBJ1-1,TRBV6-6
TGTGCCAGTAGTATGAGGATGGTTCCGATTAGCTACGAGCAGTACTTC,CASSMRMVPISYEQYF,-,-,TRBJ2-7,TRBV19